This T cell receptor (beta chain) is from a study of blood T cells in healthy people across ages. General study points: The authors considered diversity estimates from one million T cells to be underestimates. Older individuals had lower TCR beta diversity per million T cells (the decline was roughly linear).

The germline V gene has CDR1 MNHEY and CDR2 SVGAGI. Trimming pared 6 bases from V and 7 bases from J, leaving 13 bases between. This CDR3 is built from 12 residues. Regarding this clonotype: No antigen is known for it.

Sample-barcoded 5' priming and a J-beta primer mix drove a second PCR of about 6 to 12 cycles. With 12 random nucleotides, a template-switch adaptor tagged each individual cDNA molecule. No fewer than 2.5 million CDR3-containing paired-end reads came from each sample. TCRdb re-analysed the 5' RACE reads in MiXCR, keeping a single row per CDR3 protein. The profile covers about a million distinct CDR3 sequences, with about 48% appearing a single time and roughly an eighth taken by the ten largest. The specimen sequenced was blood. The source of this sequence is a man between 25 and 39 years old in good health. The chain links TRBV6-5 to TRBJ2-7, with D tentatively TRBD2 (6 bases). The CDR3 protein is CASRGTSGEQYF. The CDR3 bases are TGTGCCAGCAGAGGGACTTCGGGGGAGCAGTACTTC.